This passage covers 19 T cell receptor beta chains from one sample sequenced in a study of technical replicates of blood from four donors. The repertoire was sequenced with immunoSEQ multiplex PCR; TCRdb's copy has only in-frame clones and lacks some. The profile shows roughly 70,000 clones, about 94% of them singletons. The source material was T cells isolated from PBMCs. These receptors came from a human donor in good health.

The J gene is TRBJ2-1, the V gene TRBV5-4; the match to TRBD2 covers 12 bases. The V gene end was trimmed by 0 bases and the J gene end by 7 bases; junction bases not matched to a gene: 11. Germline lookup yields CDR1 SGHNT and CDR2 YYREEE (reference sequence). The CDR3 spans 18 residues. Here the CDR3 reads CASSLVPSGRAMVNEQFF. The CDR3 DNA is TGTGCCAGCAGCTTGGTTCCTAGCGGGAGGGCAATGGTGAATGAGCAGTTCTTC.

This sequence joins TRBV10-1 and TRBJ2-2; 11 bases fit TRBD2. The CDR3 contains 14 residues. Trimming at V came to 6 bases and at J to 5 bases, leaving 2 bases not matched to a gene. Germline assignment: CDR1 WNHNN and CDR2 SYGVQD (reference sequence). CDR3 region: CASRLAGETGELFF. The CDR3 region has the DNA TGCGCCAGCAGACTAGCGGGAGAGACCGGGGAGCTGTTTTTT.

The chain employs TRBV28 and TRBJ1-5; 12 bases line up with TRBD1. Germline V gives CDR1 MDHEN, CDR2 SYDVKM. The CDR3 is made up of 16 amino acids. The V and J ends lost 5 bases and 6 bases, in that order; junction bases with no gene match: 8. CDR3 residues: CASSLPGQGAGQPQHF. CDR3 DNA sequence: TGTGCCAGCAGTCTACCGGGACAGGGGGCGGGTCAGCCCCAGCATTTT. Looking up the rest from reference TRBV28 and TRBJ1-5 gives the full variable domain: DVKVTQSSRYLVKRTGEKVFLECVQDMDHENMFWYRQDPGLGLRLIYFSYDVKMKEKGDIPEGYSVSREKKERFSLILESASTNQTSMYLCASSLPGQGAGQPQHFGDGTRLSIL.

CDR3 DNA sequence: TGCGCCAGCAGCGGCGGGACAGTCGCGAACACCGGGGAGCTGTTTTTT. The encoded protein is CASSGGTVANTGELFF. The chain recombines TRBV5-1 with TRBJ2-2; D perhaps matches TRBD1 (7 bases). The CDR3 is 16 residues long. Germline V CDR1 and CDR2: SGHRS, YFSETQ. Trimming cost V 4 bases and J 0 bases, with 13 bases left between them.

This chain connects TRBV30 to TRBJ2-7; 11 nucleotides line up with TRBD1. Germline CDR1 and CDR2: GTSNPN and SVGIG (reference sequence). The length of the CDR3 is 14 residues. The V and J ends lost 8 bases and 4 bases, in that order; junction bases with no gene match: 10. CDR3 residues: CARGGGQGAYEQYF. The CDR3 DNA reads TGTGCCCGTGGAGGAGGACAGGGGGCTTACGAGCAGTACTTC.

The chain recombines TRBV5-4 with TRBJ1-2, with no clear D. This CDR3 has 16 residues. The V gene's germline CDR1 is SGHNT and CDR2 YYREEE (reference sequence). Trimming shortened V by 4 bases and J by 2 bases, and 18 bases separated the two germline ends. The CDR3 region is CASSLLPAGGNYGYTF. Here the CDR3 DNA reads TGTGCCAGCAGCCTTTTGCCGGCCGGAGGGAACTATGGCTACACCTTC. Filled out from reference TRBV5-4 and TRBJ1-2, the complete variable domain reads ETGVTQSPTHLIKTRGQQVTLRCSSQSGHNTVSWYQQALGQGPQFIFQYYREEENGRGNFPPRFSGLQFPNYSSELNVNALELDDSALYLCASSLLPAGGNYGYTFGSGTRLTVV.

The table lists this clone with a count of one. The chain carries TRBV7-8 and TRBJ2-5; tentatively, D is TRBD1 (5 bases). Between the trimmed V and J ends, which lost 1 base and 2 bases, there was a span of 11 bases. Germline V gene sequence: CDR1 SGHVS, CDR2 FQNEAQ. The CDR3 runs 15 residues. The chain's CDR3 is CASSLEGYRQETQYF. CDR3 bases: TGTGCCAGCAGCTTAGAGGGGTACAGGCAAGAGACCCAGTACTTC. Full variable domain (rest looked up from reference TRBV7-8 and TRBJ2-5): GAGVSQSPRYKVAKRGQDVALRCDPISGHVSLFWYQQALGQGPEFLTYFQNEAQLDKSGLPSDRFFAERPEGSVSTLKIQRTQQEDSAVYLCASSLEGYRQETQYFGPGTRLLVL.

The chain links TRBV11-2 to TRBJ2-6; 7 bases agree with TRBD1. The CDR3 contains 17 residues. Germline loops: CDR1 SGHAT, CDR2 FQNNGV. The V gene end was trimmed by 4 bases and the J gene end by 0 bases; junction bases not matched to a gene: 6. CDR3 in amino acids: CASSSIKGASGANVLTF. CDR3 DNA: TGTGCCAGCAGCTCGATCAAGGGGGCCTCTGGGGCCAACGTCCTGACTTTC.

The chain uses TRBV4-1 and TRBJ2-7; 7 bases fit TRBD1. V shed 3 bases and J 3 bases; nucleotides not matched to a gene: 5. CDR3 size: 14 residues. Germline CDR1 is MGHRA and CDR2 is YSYEKL. The CDR3 DNA is TGCGCCAGCAGCCAGTGGGGACAGAGCTACGAGCAGTACTTC. This encodes CASSQWGQSYEQYF.

This rearrangement joins TRBV11-2 to TRBJ1-4; 8 bases fit TRBD1. The CDR3 runs 14 residues. Germline-derived CDR1 and CDR2 are SGHAT and FQNNGV. Unmatched junction bases numbered 1, after V lost 1 base and J lost 6 bases. CDR3 protein: CASSLGTGYEKLFF. CDR3 DNA: TGTGCCAGCAGCTTAGGGACAGGGTATGAAAAACTGTTTTTT.

The chain carries TRBV5-5 and TRBJ1-1; D possibly corresponds to TRBD1 (6 bases). Germline V gene data show CDR1 as SGHKS and CDR2 as YYEKEE (reference sequence). The ends were cut back, 2 bases at V and 3 bases at J, with 17 bases in the middle. The CDR3 contains 16 residues. This chain's CDR3 is CASSFRQNRVDTEAFF. CDR3 nucleotide sequence: TGTGCCAGCAGCTTCAGACAGAACAGGGTGGACACTGAAGCTTTCTTT.

The rearrangement joins TRBV18 to TRBJ1-5; D unresolved. V lost 6 bases and J lost 2, with 14 bases in between. This CDR3 has 15 residues. The germline gives CDR1 KGHSH, CDR2 LQKENI. CDR3: CASSRSGSRNQPQHF. CDR3 DNA sequence: TGTGCCAGCTCTCGGTCGGGGAGTCGCAATCAGCCCCAGCATTTT.

The chain recombines TRBV19 with TRBJ1-2; unclear D gene. Trimming shortened V by 9 bases and J by 4 bases, and 6 bases separated the two germline ends. The CDR3 is made up of 10 amino acids. Germline-derived CDR1 and CDR2 are LNHDA and SQIVND (reference sequence). CDR3 bases: TGTGCCAGCTCTTCCTATGGCTACACCTTC. Amino acid sequence: CASSSYGYTF.

The chain carries TRBV30 and TRBJ2-5, with D possibly being TRBD1 (6 bases). This CDR3 is built from 14 residues. The ends were cut back, 0 bases at V and 2 bases at J, with 10 bases in the middle. Germline V gene data show CDR1 as GTSNPN and CDR2 as SVGIG (reference sequence). The CDR3 nucleotides are TGTGCCTGGAGTGTCCGACAGGTACAAGAGACCCAGTACTTC. Protein: CAWSVRQVQETQYF.

The V and J genes are TRBV19 and TRBJ2-5; 7 nucleotides line up with TRBD2. The ends lost 1 base at V and 0 bases at J; junction bases unmatched: 2. CDR3 length equals 15 residues. Looked up from germline, CDR1 is LNHDA and CDR2 is SQIVND (reference sequence). The CDR3 loop is CASSIGLADQETQYF. CDR3 nucleotides: TGTGCCAGTAGTATAGGGCTAGCGGACCAAGAGACCCAGTACTTC.

The chain uses TRBV9 and TRBJ2-5; D unresolved. V was cut by 1 base and J by 2 bases, with 9 bases left in between. Germline V gene lookup returns CDR1 SGDLS and CDR2 YYNGEE. CDR3 length: 14 amino acids. Written as DNA, the CDR3 is TGTGCCAGCAGCGTATCCACTACACAAGAGACCCAGTACTTC. It codes for CASSVSTTQETQYF.

The chain carries TRBV5-4 and TRBJ2-1; 11 bases match TRBD2. The CDR3 spans 15 residues. V lost 4 bases to trimming and J lost 6 bases; unmatched junction nucleotides: 6. Germline assignment: CDR1 SGHNT and CDR2 YYREEE (reference sequence). CDR3 bases: TGTGCCAGCAGCCTTGGAACTAGCGGGAGCAATGAGCAGTTCTTC. This sequence encodes CASSLGTSGSNEQFF.

The chain links TRBV11-2 to TRBJ2-6; 7 nucleotides match TRBD1. The junction had 4 bases not matched to a gene; V was cut back by 5 bases and J by 0 bases. The CDR3 covers 16 residues. Germline V CDR1 and CDR2: SGHAT, FQNNGV. The CDR3 reads CASSRDSLSGANVLTF. The CDR3 DNA reads TGTGCCAGCAGCCGGGACAGCCTCTCTGGGGCCAACGTCCTGACTTTC.

As DNA, the CDR3 is TGCAGCGTTAATGGCAGCCCGGGGAACAAAAAAAACACCGGGGAGCTGTTTTTT. Its translation is CSVNGSPGNKKNTGELFF. The chain joins TRBV29-1 to TRBJ2-2; possible D gene TRBD2, 5 bases. In germline, CDR1 is SQVTM, CDR2 ANQGSEA. V lost 5 bases, J lost 2 bases, and 24 bases lay in between. The CDR3 covers 18 residues.